The 21 T cell receptor beta chains listed next were all sequenced from one sample in a study of response to subunit inactivated influenza vaccine. From the RT-PCR reads, TCRdb called clonotypes with MiXCR, one entry per CDR3 protein. This sample carries some 600,000 distinct CDR3 sequences, approximately 15% of them seen once, and the ten largest clones take about 7.6%. The input for sequencing was PBMCs from blood, taken around 14 days before vaccination. The origin of the receptors is a man aged 45 to 65 who received an inactivated influenza vaccine.

This clonotype was counted many times. CDR3 DNA: TGTGCCAGCAGTCCCTCGGGGGAGCAGTACTTC. Translation gives CASSPSGEQYF. The chain is built from TRBV12-3 or TRBV12-4 and TRBJ2-7, with D maybe TRBD2 (5 bases). V gave up 5 bases and J gave up 7 bases, with 9 bases separating them. The CDR3 is 11 amino acids.

The sample holds many counts of this clonotype. J is TRBJ2-7 and V is TRBV5-1, with 7 bases matching TRBD1. CDR3 size: 14 residues. The ends lost 0 bases at V and 3 bases at J; junction bases unmatched: 3. The V gene's germline CDR1 is SGHRS and CDR2 YFSETQ. CDR3 nucleotide sequence: TGCGCCAGCAGCTTGGCCTACAGGGGCTACGAGCAGTACTTC. As protein: CASSLAYRGYEQYF. Full variable domain (rest looked up from reference TRBV5-1 and TRBJ2-7): KAGVTQTPRYLIKTRGQQVTLSCSPISGHRSVSWYQQTPGQGLQFLFEYFSETQRNKGNFPGRFSGRQFSNSRSEMNVSTLELGDSALYLCASSLAYRGYEQYFGPGTRLTVT.

V and J are TRBV20-1 and TRBJ2-5, with 7 positions matching TRBD1. CDR3 size: 13 residues. Germline trimming cut 5 bases from V and 2 bases from J; bases unmatched to any gene: 5. CDR1 and CDR2 from the germline V gene are DFQATT and SNEGSKA (reference sequence). The CDR3 nucleotides are TGCAGTGCTGAGGACAGGAATCAAGAGACCCAGTACTTC. Protein product: CSAEDRNQETQYF.

This clonotype was counted between two and nine times. CDR3 nucleotides: TGCAGCGTTGGATCCGGGACTCACATTCAGTACTTC. Protein product: CSVGSGTHIQYF. The chain carries TRBV29-1 and TRBJ2-4; a weak D match, TRBD2 (6 bases). The germline V gene encodes CDR1 SQVTM and CDR2 ANQGSEA. The CDR3 consists of 12 residues. V lost 4 bases and J 8 bases, leaving 12 bases between the germline ends. The whole variable domain, filled in from reference TRBV29-1 and TRBJ2-4, reads SAVISQKPSRDICQRGTSLTIQCQVDSQVTMMFWYRQQPGQSLTLIATANQGSEATYESGFVIDKFPISRPNLTFSTLTVSNMSPEDSSIYLCSVGSGTHIQYFGAGTRLSVL.

The chain recombines TRBV6-1 with TRBJ2-7; D call uncertain. The CDR3 extends over 12 amino acids. Trimming pared 2 bases from V and 6 bases from J, leaving 8 bases between. CDR1 is MNHNS and CDR2 is SASEGT in the germline V gene. In DNA form, the CDR3 reads TGTGCCAGCAGTGAATCGTGGGGCGAGCAGTACTTC. This gives the protein CASSESWGEQYF.

The rearrangement joins TRBV20-1 to TRBJ2-1; 7 bases line up with TRBD1. V lost 5 bases, J lost 4 bases, and 8 bases stayed unmatched. CDR3 length: 14 amino acids. Looked up from germline, CDR1 is DFQATT and CDR2 is SNEGSKA (reference sequence). CDR3 region: CSAQTGKLYNEQFF. The CDR3 bases are TGCAGTGCTCAGACAGGGAAACTATACAATGAGCAGTTCTTC.

In its sample, this clonotype was seen a few times. The chain links TRBV29-1 to TRBJ2-3, with TRBD2 identical over 14 bases. Unmatched junction bases numbered 6, after V lost 7 bases and J lost 6 bases. This CDR3 comprises 14 residues. CDR1 is SQVTM and CDR2 is ANQGSEA in the germline V gene. CDR3 coding DNA: TGCAGCGCTGGGACTAGCGGGGGCGTCGATACGCAGTATTTT. It is translated as CSAGTSGGVDTQYF.

In this sample, this clonotype turned up many times. The chain has TRBV7-9 and TRBJ2-7; D gene unclear. Germline assignment: CDR1 SEHNR and CDR2 FQNEAQ (reference sequence). Trimming pared 3 bases from V and 2 bases from J, leaving 2 bases between. The CDR3 covers 11 residues. The CDR3 loop reads CASSLTYEQYF. The CDR3 region has the DNA TGTGCCAGCAGCTTGACCTACGAGCAGTACTTC.

This clonotype was counted a few times. The V call is TRBV3-1, the J call TRBJ2-7; D call uncertain. Looked up from germline, CDR1 is LGHDT and CDR2 is YNNKEL (reference sequence). The CDR3 runs 15 residues. V lost 1 base and J 3 bases, leaving 13 bases between the germline ends. This CDR3 reads CASSQVSSFDYEQYF. For the CDR3, the DNA is TGTGCCAGCAGCCAAGTGTCGAGTTTCGACTACGAGCAGTACTTC.

The chain combines TRBV12-3 or TRBV12-4 with TRBJ2-7; maybe TRBD2 (6 bases). The CDR3 totals 14 residues. V was trimmed by 2 bases and J by 3 bases, leaving 11 bases between them. The CDR3 region is CASSLLRGVYEQYF. In DNA form, the CDR3 reads TGTGCCAGCAGTTTATTGCGCGGGGTCTACGAGCAGTACTTC.

The CDR3 here is CASRKYRDNSPLHF. The CDR3 coding sequence is TGTGCCAGCAGGAAATACAGGGATAATTCACCCCTCCACTTT. The chain has TRBV5-5 and TRBJ1-6, with D possibly TRBD1 on 6 matching bases. Germline V gene lookup returns CDR1 SGHKS and CDR2 YYEKEE (reference sequence). The V end was cut by 5 bases, the J end by 5 bases, with 11 bases between. The CDR3 covers 14 residues.

This chain links TRBV4-3 with TRBJ2-7; D unclear. The CDR3 is made up of 17 amino acids. Trimming cost V 0 bases and J 4 bases, with 19 bases left between them. Germline lookup yields CDR1 LGHNA and CDR2 YSLEER. This CDR3 is CASSQDYYSRFYYEQYF. CDR3 sequence (DNA): TGCGCCAGCAGCCAAGACTATTACAGCCGTTTCTATTACGAGCAGTACTTC.

The rearrangement links TRBV20-1 to TRBJ2-7, with D perhaps TRBD1 or TRBD2 (5 bases each). Trimming left V 5 bases short and J 3 bases short, with 17 bases between. This CDR3 has 14 amino acids. CDR1 is DFQATT, CDR2 SNEGSKA, per germline (reference sequence). Written as DNA, the CDR3 is TGCAGTGCTGCTACCGGGACGGTTGACTACGAGCAGTACTTC. It codes for CSAATGTVDYEQYF.

J is TRBJ2-1 and V is TRBV12-3 or TRBV12-4; D perhaps matches TRBD1 (6 bases). Trimming left V 5 bases short and J 3 bases short, with 14 bases between. The CDR3 is 15 amino acids. CDR3 in amino acids: CASSKPGHNYNEQFF. CDR3 DNA sequence: TGTGCCAGCAGTAAACCGGGACACAACTACAATGAGCAGTTCTTC.

The V call is TRBV7-9, the J call TRBJ1-1, with D unclear. CDR1 and CDR2 (germline): SEHNR, FQNEAQ (reference sequence). Trimming shortened V by 0 bases and J by 5 bases, and 10 bases separated the two germline ends. This CDR3 has 14 amino acids. This CDR3 reads CASSLAAGRTEAFF. In DNA form, the CDR3 reads TGTGCCAGCAGCTTAGCAGCGGGGAGAACTGAAGCTTTCTTT.

The table lists this clonotype with a few counts. This chain connects TRBV30 to TRBJ2-2, with 11 bases matching TRBD2. The CDR3 consists of 14 residues. Germline trimming cut 6 bases from V and 2 bases from J; bases unmatched to any gene: 2. CDR1 and CDR2 from the germline V gene are GTSNPN and SVGIG (reference sequence). In nucleotides, the CDR3 is TGTGCCTGTGGGACTAGCGGTAACACCGGGGAGCTGTTTTTT. It codes for CACGTSGNTGELFF.

The V and J genes are TRBV6-2 or TRBV6-3 and TRBJ1-1; D gene ambiguous. The ends were cut back, 6 bases at V and 1 base at J, with 6 bases in the middle. The CDR3 totals 12 residues. Per germline, CDR1 MNHEY and CDR2 SVGEGT. For the CDR3, the DNA is TGTGCCAGCAGCCACCGGAACACTGAAGCTTTCTTT. This gives the protein CASSHRNTEAFF.

This clonotype was recorded at least ten times. The rearrangement links TRBV3-1 to TRBJ2-1; D is ambiguous. Germline V lookup: CDR1 LGHDT, CDR2 YNNKEL (reference sequence). Trimming took 1 base from V and 8 from J, leaving 9 bases between them. The CDR3 has 13 residues. The CDR3 is CASSQVSVHEQFF. In nucleotides, the CDR3 is TGTGCCAGCAGCCAAGTCTCGGTTCATGAGCAGTTCTTC.

This clonotype turned up a few times. The chain carries TRBV7-9 and TRBJ2-5; TRBD1 or TRBD2 may be the D gene (7 bases each). The CDR3 has 16 residues. The V gene lost 5 bases and the J gene lost 5 bases, with 21 bases spanning the gap. Per germline, CDR1 SEHNR and CDR2 FQNEAQ (reference sequence). This CDR3 is CASSATGRARDETQYF. The DNA for the CDR3 is TGTGCCAGCAGCGCGACAGGGAGGGCCCGGGACGAGACCCAGTACTTC.

The sample holds a few counts of this clonotype. The chain joins TRBV20-1 to TRBJ2-2, with unresolved D. V gave up 6 bases and J gave up 0 bases, with 8 bases separating them. The CDR3 totals 13 residues. CDR1 DFQATT and CDR2 SNEGSKA come from the germline V gene (reference sequence). The CDR3 nucleotides are TGCAGTGCAGGCCTTGCGAACACCGGGGAGCTGTTTTTT. Translation: CSAGLANTGELFF.

The rearrangement joins TRBV11-1 to TRBJ2-7, with 11 positions matching TRBD1. V trimming: 0 bases; J trimming: 2 bases; junction bases outside the gene matches: 9. Germline CDR1 and CDR2: SGHAT and FQDESV (reference sequence). The CDR3 consists of 18 residues. The CDR3 spells CASSLARFGQGAPYEQYF. CDR3 nucleotide sequence: TGTGCCAGCAGCTTAGCTCGATTCGGACAGGGGGCTCCCTACGAGCAGTACTTC. Using reference TRBV11-1 and TRBJ2-7 for the parts outside the CDR3, the full variable domain is EAEVAQSPRYKITEKSQAVAFWCDPISGHATLYWYRQILGQGPELLVQFQDESVVDDSQLPKDRFSAERLKGVDSTLKIQPAELGDSAMYLCASSLARFGQGAPYEQYFGPGTRLTVT.